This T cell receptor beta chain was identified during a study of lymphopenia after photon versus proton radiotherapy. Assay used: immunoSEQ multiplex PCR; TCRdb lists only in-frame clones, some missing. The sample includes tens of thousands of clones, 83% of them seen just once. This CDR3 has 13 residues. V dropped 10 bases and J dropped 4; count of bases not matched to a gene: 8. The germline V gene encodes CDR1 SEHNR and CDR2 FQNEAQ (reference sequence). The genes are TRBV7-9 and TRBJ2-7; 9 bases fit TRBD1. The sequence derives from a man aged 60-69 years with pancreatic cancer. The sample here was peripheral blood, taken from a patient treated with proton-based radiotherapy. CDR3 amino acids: CATKPGQGYEQYF. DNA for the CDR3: TGTGCCACCAAGCCGGGACAGGGATACGAGCAGTACTTC. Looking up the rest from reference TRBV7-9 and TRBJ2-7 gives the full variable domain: DTGVSQNPRHKITKRGQNVTFRCDPISEHNRLYWYRQTLGQGPEFLTYFQNEAQLEKSRLLSDRFSAERPKGSFSTLEIQRTEQGDSAMYLCATKPGQGYEQYFGPGTRLTVT.